This TCR beta chain derives from a study of CD8 T cells in Susac syndrome. Notes on the study in general: A relatively small number of individuals underwent TCR sequencing and HLA analysis.

The germline CDR1 and CDR2 sequences are SGHDN and FVKESK. CDR3 size: 14 residues. Trimming pared 3 bases from V and 6 bases from J, leaving 12 bases between. Random-hexamer reverse transcription was applied to roughly 0.5 to 1 ug RNA. Amplification of TCR beta CDR3 across 54 Vbeta and 13 Jbeta was performed with immunoSEQ multiplex PCR. TCRdb passed the immunoSEQ multiplex PCR reads through MiXCR, listing each CDR3 protein once. This sample has about 200,000 distinct CDR3 sequences, with 85% to 95% found just once. Negative isolation was used for CD8+ and CD4+ T cells, and FACS enrichment was applied to TEMRA cells. Note on this clonotype: The target antigen is unknown.

The receptor comes from a human donor in good health. The rearrangement uses TRBV14 and TRBJ2-1; no firm D call. The specimen was CD4+ T cells from PBMCs. Written as DNA, the CDR3 is TGTGCCAGCAGCCAGATAACACAGTTCAATGAGCAGTTCTTC. Protein: CASSQITQFNEQFF.